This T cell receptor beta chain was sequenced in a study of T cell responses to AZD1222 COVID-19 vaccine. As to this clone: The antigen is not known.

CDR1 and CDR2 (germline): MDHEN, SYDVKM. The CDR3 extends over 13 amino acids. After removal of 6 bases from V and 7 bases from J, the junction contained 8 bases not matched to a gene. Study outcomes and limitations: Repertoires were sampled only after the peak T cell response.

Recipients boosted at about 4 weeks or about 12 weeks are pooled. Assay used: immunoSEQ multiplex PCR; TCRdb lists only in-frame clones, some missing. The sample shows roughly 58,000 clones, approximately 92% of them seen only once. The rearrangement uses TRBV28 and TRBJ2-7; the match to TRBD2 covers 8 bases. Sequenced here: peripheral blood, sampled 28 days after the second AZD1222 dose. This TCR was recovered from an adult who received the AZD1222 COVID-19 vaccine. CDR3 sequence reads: CASRNPGGLEQYF. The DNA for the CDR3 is TGTGCCAGCAGGAACCCGGGGGGGCTTGAGCAGTACTTC.